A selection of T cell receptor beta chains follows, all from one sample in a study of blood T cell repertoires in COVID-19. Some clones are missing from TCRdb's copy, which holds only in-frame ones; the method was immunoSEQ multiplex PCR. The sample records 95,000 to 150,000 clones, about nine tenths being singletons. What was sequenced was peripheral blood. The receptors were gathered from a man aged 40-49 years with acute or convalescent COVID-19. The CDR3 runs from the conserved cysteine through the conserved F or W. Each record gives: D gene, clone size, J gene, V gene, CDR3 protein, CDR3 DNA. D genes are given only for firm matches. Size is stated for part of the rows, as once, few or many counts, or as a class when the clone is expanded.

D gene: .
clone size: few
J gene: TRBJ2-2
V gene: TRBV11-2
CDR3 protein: CASSSSVETFFYTGELFF
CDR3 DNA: TGTGCCAGCAGCTCTAGCGTCGAGACCTTTTTTTACACCGGGGAGCTGTTTTTT

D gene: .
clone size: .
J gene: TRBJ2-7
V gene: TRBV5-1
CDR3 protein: CASSEGPPAYEQYF
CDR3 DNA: TGCGCCAGCAGCGAGGGTCCACCCGCCTACGAGCAGTACTTC

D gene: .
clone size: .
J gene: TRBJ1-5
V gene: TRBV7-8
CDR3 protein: CASSSYPGHSNQPQHF
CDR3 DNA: TGTGCCAGCAGCTCTTACCCTGGACATAGCAATCAGCCCCAGCATTTT

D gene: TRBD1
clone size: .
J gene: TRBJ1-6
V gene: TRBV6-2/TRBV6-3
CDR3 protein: CASSSGTGWNNSPLHF
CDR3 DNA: TGTGCCAGCAGCTCCGGGACAGGGTGGAATAATTCACCCCTCCACTTT

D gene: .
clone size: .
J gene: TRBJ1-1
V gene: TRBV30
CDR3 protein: CAWSRQGGTEAFF
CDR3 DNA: TGTGCCTGGAGTCGGCAGGGAGGCACTGAAGCTTTCTTT

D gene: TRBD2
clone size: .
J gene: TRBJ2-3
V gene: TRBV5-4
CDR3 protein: CASSLDLAGFSTDTRYF
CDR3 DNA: TGTGCCAGCAGCTTGGACCTAGCGGGGTTCTCCACAGATACGCGGTATTTT

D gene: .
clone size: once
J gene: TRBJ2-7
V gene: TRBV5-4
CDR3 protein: CASSLGGRGDYEQYF
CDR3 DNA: TGTGCCAGCAGCTTGGGCGGTCGGGGAGACTACGAGCAGTACTTC

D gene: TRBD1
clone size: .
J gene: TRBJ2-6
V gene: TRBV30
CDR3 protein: CAWGTGGASGANVLTF
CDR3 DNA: TGTGCCTGGGGGACAGGGGGTGCCTCTGGGGCCAACGTCCTGACTTTC

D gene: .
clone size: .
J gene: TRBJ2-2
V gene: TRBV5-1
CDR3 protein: CASTGQGSNTGELFF
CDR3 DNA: TGCGCCAGCACCGGCCAGGGATCGAACACCGGGGAGCTGTTTTTT

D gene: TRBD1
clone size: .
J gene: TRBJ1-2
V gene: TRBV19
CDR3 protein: CASSPGQGLAYGYTF
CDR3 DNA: TGTGCCAGTAGTCCGGGACAGGGGCTGGCCTATGGCTACACCTTC

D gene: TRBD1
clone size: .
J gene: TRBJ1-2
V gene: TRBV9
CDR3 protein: CASSADRFGGYYGYTF
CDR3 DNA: TGTGCCAGCAGCGCGGACAGGTTCGGAGGTTACTATGGCTACACCTTC

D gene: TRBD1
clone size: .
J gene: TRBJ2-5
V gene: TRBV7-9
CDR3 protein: CASSGRDSQETQYF
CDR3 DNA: TGTGCCAGCAGCGGCCGGGACAGCCAAGAGACCCAGTACTTC

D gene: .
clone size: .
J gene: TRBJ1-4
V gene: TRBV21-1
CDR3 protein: CASRSSGTEIGKLFF
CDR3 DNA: TGTGCCAGCAGGTCATCCGGGACAGAAATAGGAAAACTGTTTTTT

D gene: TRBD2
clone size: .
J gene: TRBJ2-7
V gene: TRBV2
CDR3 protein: CASSSSGYSSYEQYF
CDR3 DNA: TGTGCCAGCAGTTCTAGCGGGTATAGCTCCTACGAGCAGTACTTC

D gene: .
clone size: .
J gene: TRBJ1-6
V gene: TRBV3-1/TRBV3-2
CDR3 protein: CASSQDLQIHSPLHF
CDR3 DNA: TGTGCCAGCAGCCAAGATCTACAGATTCATTCACCCCTCCACTTT

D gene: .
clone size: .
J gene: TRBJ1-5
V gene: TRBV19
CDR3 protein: CASTSGGLGQPQHF
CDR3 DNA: TGTGCCAGTACCTCGGGGGGTCTGGGTCAGCCCCAGCATTTT

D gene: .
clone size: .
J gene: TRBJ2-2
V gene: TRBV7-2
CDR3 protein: CASSPSRASDTGELFF
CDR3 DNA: TGTGCCAGCAGCCCAAGTCGGGCTAGCGACACCGGGGAGCTGTTTTTT

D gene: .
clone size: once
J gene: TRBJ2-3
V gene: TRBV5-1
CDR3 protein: CASSGPGSPTDTQYF
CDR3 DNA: TGCGCCAGCTCGGGACCCGGGAGCCCCACAGATACGCAGTATTTT

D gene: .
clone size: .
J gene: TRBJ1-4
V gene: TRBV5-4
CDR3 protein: CASSLPSGGTDEKLFF
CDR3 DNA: TGTGCCAGCAGCTTACCATCCGGAGGGACCGATGAAAAACTGTTTTTT

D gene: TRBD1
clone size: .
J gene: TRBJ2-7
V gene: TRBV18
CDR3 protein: CASSPGQGAYEQYF
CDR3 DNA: TGTGCCAGCTCACCGGGTCAGGGGGCTTACGAGCAGTACTTC

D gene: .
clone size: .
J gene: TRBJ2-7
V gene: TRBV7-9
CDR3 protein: CASSPEYEQYF
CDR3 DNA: TGTGCCAGCAGCCCCGAGTACGAGCAGTACTTC

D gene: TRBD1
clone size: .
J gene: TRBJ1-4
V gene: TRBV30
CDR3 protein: CAWSSPGQGNEKLFF
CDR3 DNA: TGTGCCTGGAGTTCTCCGGGACAGGGTAATGAAAAACTGTTTTTT

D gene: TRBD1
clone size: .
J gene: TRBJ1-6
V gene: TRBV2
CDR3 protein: CASTPSGTGGSPLHF
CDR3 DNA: TGTGCCAGCACTCCCTCTGGGACAGGGGGTTCACCCCTCCACTTT

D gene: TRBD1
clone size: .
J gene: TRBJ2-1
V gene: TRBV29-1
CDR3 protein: CSVTGTGQSYNEQFF
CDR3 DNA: TGCAGCGTTACCGGGACAGGTCAATCCTACAATGAGCAGTTCTTC

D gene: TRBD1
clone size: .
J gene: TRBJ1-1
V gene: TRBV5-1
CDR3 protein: CASSLGQGGGGTEAFF
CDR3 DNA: TGCGCCAGCAGCTTGGGACAGGGAGGAGGTGGGACTGAAGCTTTCTTT

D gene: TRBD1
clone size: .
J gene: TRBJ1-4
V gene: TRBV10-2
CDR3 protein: CASRGQGDREKLFF
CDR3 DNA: TGCGCCAGCAGGGGGCAGGGGGACCGTGAAAAACTGTTTTTT

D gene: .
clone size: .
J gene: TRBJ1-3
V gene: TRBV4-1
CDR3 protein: CASSQGGGNTIYF
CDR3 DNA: TGCGCCAGCAGCCAAGGGGGCGGAAACACCATATATTTT

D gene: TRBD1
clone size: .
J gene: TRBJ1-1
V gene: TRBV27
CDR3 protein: CASSPRTGSFEAFF
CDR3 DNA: TGTGCCAGCAGTCCACGGACAGGGAGCTTTGAAGCTTTCTTT

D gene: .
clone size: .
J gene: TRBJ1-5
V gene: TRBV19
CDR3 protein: CASSMEASGNQPQHF
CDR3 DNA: TGTGCCAGTAGTATGGAGGCATCTGGCAATCAGCCCCAGCATTTT